The next 17 T cell receptor beta chains were all read from a single sample in a study of CD8 T cells in ankylosing spondylitis (dated by TCRdb to 2016 to 2017). Library prep was done by 5' RACE. Sequencing was carried out with an Illumina HiSeq 2500. TCRdb handled the public reads itself, with Q25 trimming in fastp and clone calling in MiXCR, and kept productive beta chains. Here each entry gathers all rows of one CDR3 protein and keeps the most common genes and DNA. Present in this sample are about 280,000 distinct CDR3 sequences, 20% of which were seen just once. 7.5% to 9.5% of the sample is taken by the ten largest. Sequencing was carried out using blood, either unsorted or a sorted T cell fraction (not recorded which). All receptors derive from a male donor with ankylosing spondylitis or in good health (not recorded which).

V usage is TRBV10-3 and J usage is TRBJ1-5, with a weak D call TRBD1 (5 bases). Germline lookup yields CDR1 ENHRY and CDR2 SYGVKD. The V end was cut by 10 bases, the J end by 8 bases, with 18 bases between. This CDR3 is 13 amino acids long. Here the CDR3 reads CATGPGVVEPQHF. The CDR3, as DNA: TGTGCCACCGGGCCGGGGGTGGTAGAGCCCCAGCATTTT.

The CDR3: CSVGEGGRNTIYF. The CDR3 DNA follows: TGCAGCGTTGGGGAAGGAGGGAGAAACACCATATATTTT. The chain combines TRBV29-1 with TRBJ1-3; D is unresolved. Germline V gene lookup returns CDR1 SQVTM and CDR2 ANQGSEA. Trimming removed 4 bases at V and 5 bases at J, with 12 bases between. The CDR3 has 13 amino acids.

As regards this clonotype: The junction does not match germline at one end; this may be a read error. The rearrangement links TRBV12-3 or TRBV12-4 to TRBJ2-1; 7 nucleotides match TRBD2. This CDR3 region has 15 residues. The CDR3 coding sequence is TGTGCCAGCAGCCCGGGACTACCCTTGTACAATGCGCAGTTCTTC. Amino acid sequence: CASSPGLPLYNAQFF.

The CDR3 loop is CASSLFRTGGTDTQYF. The CDR3, as DNA: TGTGCCAGCAGCTTATTTCGTACGGGAGGGACAGATACGCAGTATTTT. V is TRBV7-6 and J is TRBJ2-3; 8 bases agree with TRBD2. V trimming: 2 bases; J trimming: 3 bases; junction bases outside the gene matches: 7. CDR3 length: 16 residues. Germline CDR1 SGHVS, CDR2 FNYEAQ. Complete variable domain (other parts from reference TRBV7-6 and TRBJ2-3): GAGVSQSPRYKVTKRGQDVALRCDPISGHVSLYWYRQALGQGPEFLTYFNYEAQQDKSGLPNDRFSAERPEGSISTLTIQRTEQRDSAMYRCASSLFRTGGTDTQYFGPGTRLTVL.

This clonotype showed up many times. The chain links TRBV25-1 to TRBJ1-2, with D possibly being TRBD1 (5 bases). This CDR3 comprises 13 residues. V lost 2 bases to trimming and J lost 5 bases, with 9 bases between them. Germline V gene sequence: CDR1 MGHDK, CDR2 SYGVNS. CDR3 coding DNA: TGTGCCAGCAGTGAAGCAGGGAGATATGGCTACACCTTC. The encoded protein is CASSEAGRYGYTF.

The CDR3 is CASSPRPSLGTPGANVLTF. The CDR3 coding sequence is TGTGCCAGCAGCCCCAGACCATCCCTCGGGACTCCTGGGGCCAACGTCCTGACTTTC. The chain joins TRBV11-2 to TRBJ2-6; maybe TRBD2 (6 bases). Trimming stripped 5 bases from V and 2 bases from J, with 22 bases between. This CDR3 is built from 19 residues. Germline CDR1 is SGHAT and CDR2 is FQNNGV.

This chain uses TRBV20-1 with TRBJ2-3, with 9 bases lining up with TRBD2. CDR1 and CDR2 (germline): DFQATT, SNEGSKA (reference sequence). V dropped 5 bases and J dropped 3; count of bases not matched to a gene: 6. CDR3 length: 14 residues. In DNA form, the CDR3 reads TGCAGTGCTCCCGGGACTAGCATTACAGATACGCAGTATTTT. It yields the protein CSAPGTSITDTQYF.

J is TRBJ2-2 and V is TRBV5-1; D ambiguous. The germline V and J ends were trimmed by 0 bases and 1 base, with 10 bases remaining between them. The CDR3 is 16 amino acids. The germline gives CDR1 SGHRS, CDR2 YFSETQ. The CDR3 loop is CASSLESEMNTGELFF. CDR3 sequence (DNA): TGCGCCAGCAGCTTGGAGTCAGAGATGAACACCGGGGAGCTGTTTTTT.

This clonotype was found a few times. The rearrangement links TRBV27 to TRBJ1-6; D perhaps matches TRBD1 (5 bases). Germline V gene data show CDR1 as MNHEY and CDR2 as SMNVEV (reference sequence). This CDR3 contains 14 residues. V gave up 7 bases and J gave up 12 bases, with 19 bases separating them. CDR3: CASMTVSGGGPLHF. CDR3 sequence (DNA): TGTGCCAGCATGACCGTGAGCGGGGGGGGACCCCTCCACTTT.

The chain is built from TRBV25-1 and TRBJ1-2; D is ambiguous. The V gene lost 6 bases and the J gene lost 2 bases, with 10 bases spanning the gap. The germline V gene encodes CDR1 MGHDK and CDR2 SYGVNS. The CDR3 spans 13 residues. CDR3 in amino acids: CASREDVNYGYTF. CDR3 bases: TGTGCCAGCAGGGAAGATGTCAACTATGGCTACACCTTC.

The rearrangement uses TRBV9 and TRBJ2-2; 14 positions match TRBD2. V was pared by 4 bases and J by 3 bases, with 5 bases of the junction left unmatched. The CDR3 is 17 amino acids. The V gene's germline CDR1 is SGDLS and CDR2 YYNGEE. CDR3 residues: CASSPTGLAGDTGELFF. CDR3 sequence (DNA): TGTGCCAGCAGCCCAACGGGACTAGCGGGAGACACCGGGGAGCTGTTTTTT.

This clonotype occurred many times. This chain joins TRBV12-3 or TRBV12-4 and TRBJ2-1; 14 bases fit TRBD2. The CDR3 runs 15 residues. V gave up 4 bases and J gave up 10 bases; unmatched junction bases: 6. The CDR3 region is CASSSGLAGGGEQFF. Here the CDR3 DNA reads TGTGCCAGCAGTTCCGGACTAGCGGGGGGTGGAGAGCAGTTCTTC.

This clonotype was observed a few times. This rearrangement joins TRBV28 to TRBJ2-1; tentative D call: TRBD1 (5 bases). Trimming removed 2 bases at V and 0 bases at J, with 11 bases between. This CDR3 is 16 amino acids long. The germline gives CDR1 MDHEN, CDR2 SYDVKM. CDR3 in amino acids: CASSLNRLSSYNEQFF. The CDR3 DNA is TGTGCCAGCAGTTTAAACAGGCTCAGCTCCTACAATGAGCAGTTCTTC.

Only a few counts were recorded for this clonotype. The chain links TRBV10-2 to TRBJ2-2, with 9 positions matching TRBD2. Losses at the gene ends were 4 bases for V and 4 bases for J; bases not matched to a gene: 7. CDR3 length: 16 residues. Germline V gene lookup returns CDR1 WSHSY and CDR2 SAAADI. In DNA form, the CDR3 reads TGCGCCAGCAGTGCTTTAGCGGGAGCGGCCACCGGGGAGCTGTTTTTT. This encodes CASSALAGAATGELFF.

The chain combines TRBV28 with TRBJ2-5; 8 positions match TRBD1. Germline CDR1 reads MDHEN; CDR2 reads SYDVKM. The junction had 12 bases not matched to a gene; V was cut back by 7 bases and J by 5 bases. The CDR3 spans 15 residues. This CDR3 is CASNTGGQGGETQYF. In DNA form, the CDR3 reads TGTGCCAGCAATACAGGCGGACAGGGCGGCGAGACCCAGTACTTC.

V gene TRBV7-3 combines with J gene TRBJ2-2; 7 bases map to TRBD2. CDR3 length equals 15 residues. The germline gives CDR1 SGHTA, CDR2 FQGTGA. V lost 2 bases, J lost 1 base, and 1 base stayed unmatched. The CDR3 here is CASSLWGGNTGELFF. CDR3 DNA sequence: TGTGCCAGCAGCTTATGGGGGGGGAACACCGGGGAGCTGTTTTTT.

This clonotype was seen ten or more times. The V and J genes are TRBV19 and TRBJ2-3; 7 nucleotides line up with TRBD2. Trimming at V came to 6 bases and at J to 5 bases, leaving 14 bases not matched to a gene. CDR1 is LNHDA and CDR2 is SQIVND in the germline V gene (reference sequence). This CDR3 is built from 16 residues. The CDR3 region is CASSPDWSPGGDTQYF. Written as DNA, the CDR3 is TGTGCCAGTAGCCCCGACTGGTCCCCGGGGGGAGATACGCAGTATTTT.